This T cell receptor beta chain appears in the sequencing data of a study of control samples from healthy donors and cancer patients. The V and J ends lost 1 base and 2 bases respectively, with 3 bases between them. The CDR3 is made up of 13 amino acids. Germline CDR1 is SGHTA and CDR2 is FQGTGA. Clones were read by immunoSEQ multiplex PCR, and TCRdb kept only the in-frame ones, dropping some. The table lists approximately 89,000 clones, approximately 89% of them singletons. Material for sequencing was blood. V and J are TRBV7-3 and TRBJ1-3; D is unresolved. This receptor was identified in a man aged 50 or older in good health. The CDR3 coding sequence is TGTGCCAGCAGCTTAAGGCCTGGAAACACCATATATTTT. Protein: CASSLRPGNTIYF.